Presented here are 17 T cell receptor beta chains from one specimen sequenced in a study of cytomegalovirus exposure and HLA in healthy donors. Primers for the PCR totalled 60 Vbeta and 13 Jbeta. Method: immunoSEQ multiplex PCR; TCRdb's copy keeps in-frame clones and lacks some. In the table there are about 98,000 clones, around two thirds of which are singletons. Material: PBMCs. Receptors originate from a male donor in good health and CMV-seronegative.

J is TRBJ1-1 and V is TRBV29-1; 8 nucleotides align to TRBD1. Trimming at V came to 6 bases and at J to 1 base, leaving 1 base not matched to a gene. CDR1 and CDR2 (germline): SQVTM, ANQGSEA. The CDR3 consists of 12 residues. The CDR3: CSVDRGNTEAFF. DNA of the CDR3: TGCAGCGTCGACAGGGGGAACACTGAAGCTTTCTTT.

CDR3 bases: TGTGCCAGCAGTCCCTCAAGGGGTCCCTACGAGCAGTACTTC. Its protein is CASSPSRGPYEQYF. This sequence joins TRBV27 and TRBJ2-7; TRBD1 might be the D (5 bases). The CDR3 is made up of 14 amino acids. V was clipped by 5 bases and J by 2 bases, with 13 bases between them. Germline values: CDR1 MNHEY, CDR2 SMNVEV (reference sequence).

V is TRBV29-1 and J is TRBJ2-7; no definite D call. Trimming removed 4 bases at V and 1 base at J, with 14 bases between. Per germline, CDR1 SQVTM and CDR2 ANQGSEA. CDR3 length equals 14 residues. The CDR3 DNA reads as TGCAGCGTTGCATTCCAGGTGAATTCCTACGAGCAGTACTTC. Translated: CSVAFQVNSYEQYF.

The sample holds a few counts of this clone. V usage is TRBV11-3 and J usage is TRBJ2-3, with D possibly TRBD2 on 7 matching bases. CDR1 is SGHNT, CDR2 YENEEA, per germline. The V and J ends lost 1 base and 0 bases respectively, with 11 bases between them. The CDR3 length is 16 residues. Here the CDR3 DNA reads TGTGCCAGCAGCTTAGGGGGGGGCTCTAGCACAGATACGCAGTATTTT. It specifies CASSLGGGSSTDTQYF.

This chain links TRBV19 with TRBJ1-5; perhaps TRBD1 as D (5 bases). Trimming removed 7 bases at V and 4 bases at J, with 14 bases between. The CDR3 covers 14 residues. Germline V gene lookup returns CDR1 LNHDA and CDR2 SQIVND (reference sequence). This CDR3 is CASTLWGRNQPQHF. The CDR3 DNA sequence: TGTGCCAGTACCCTCTGGGGCAGAAATCAGCCCCAGCATTTT.

The rearrangement uses TRBV19 and TRBJ2-5; the match to TRBD1 covers 8 bases. The CDR3 spans 15 residues. The V gene's germline CDR1 is LNHDA and CDR2 SQIVND (reference sequence). With 2 bases clipped from V and 5 bases from J, the junction kept 7 bases outside the gene matches. The CDR3 DNA follows: TGTGCCAGTAGTATATCGGCCAGGGGGCGCGAGACCCAGTACTTC. Its protein is CASSISARGRETQYF.

The rearrangement links TRBV12-5 to TRBJ1-1; tentatively, D is TRBD1 (6 bases). The CDR3 is made up of 16 amino acids. Germline V gene sequence: CDR1 LGHNT, CDR2 FRNRAP. The ends were cut back, 2 bases at V and 5 bases at J, with 18 bases in the middle. Here the CDR3 reads CASGLKITGKKTEAFF. The CDR3 region has the DNA TGTGCTAGTGGTTTGAAAATAACAGGGAAGAAAACTGAAGCTTTCTTT.

The rearrangement joins TRBV6-1 to TRBJ1-1; D remains ambiguous. The V end was cut by 7 bases, the J end by 1 base, with 13 bases between. The CDR3 extends over 14 amino acids. Germline V gene lookup returns CDR1 MNHNS and CDR2 SASEGT. The CDR3 here is CASTLILGNTEAFF. CDR3 DNA sequence: TGTGCCAGCACCCTTATACTCGGGAACACTGAAGCTTTCTTT.

About this clone itself: Other DNA sequences within the sample encode an identical CDR3. The CDR3 bases are TGTGCCAGCTCCATCGGGCGGGCCGGGGAGCTGTTTTTT. Encoded protein: CASSIGRAGELFF. The genes are TRBV5-4 and TRBJ2-2; TRBD2 might be the D (5 bases). Between the trimmed V and J ends, which lost 7 bases and 6 bases, there was a span of 13 bases. From germline, CDR1 is SGHNT and CDR2 YYREEE (reference sequence). The CDR3 consists of 13 residues. Full variable domain (missing parts from reference TRBV5-4 and TRBJ2-2): ETGVTQSPTHLIKTRGQQVTLRCSSQSGHNTVSWYQQALGQGPQFIFQYYREEENGRGNFPPRFSGLQFPNYSSELNVNALELDDSALYLCASSIGRAGELFFGEGSRLTVL.

The genes are TRBV5-1 and TRBJ2-1, with 8 bases fitting TRBD2. This CDR3 is 16 amino acids long. Unmatched junction bases numbered 11, after V lost 1 base and J lost 8 bases. Germline CDR1 is SGHRS and CDR2 is YFSETQ. CDR3 sequence: CASSLTSGGPQDEQFF. CDR3 nucleotides: TGCGCCAGCAGCTTGACGTCGGGAGGGCCCCAGGATGAGCAGTTCTTC.

The chain uses TRBV6-5 and TRBJ1-3; D is perhaps TRBD1 (5 bases). The CDR3 runs 14 residues. V lost 1 base and J 4 bases, leaving 8 bases between the germline ends. Germline V CDR1 and CDR2: MNHEY, SVGAGI. The DNA for the CDR3 is TGTGCCAGCAGTTACTTTGGGGCGGGAAACACCATATATTTT. It specifies CASSYFGAGNTIYF.

V usage is TRBV9 and J usage is TRBJ2-3; 8 bases map to TRBD2. The germline gives CDR1 SGDLS, CDR2 YYNGEE. V shed 0 bases and J 0 bases; nucleotides not matched to a gene: 9. The CDR3 is 18 amino acids. The CDR3 DNA is TGTGCCAGCAGCGTAGGGTGGGCTAGCGGGTCTAGCACAGATACGCAGTATTTT. Translated, it gives CASSVGWASGSSTDTQYF.

In this sample, this clone turned up a few times. The J gene is TRBJ1-2, the V gene TRBV30; D is unresolved. V was cut by 4 bases and J by 3 bases, with 12 bases left in between. CDR1 is GTSNPN, CDR2 SVGIG, per germline (reference sequence). CDR3 length equals 13 residues. In DNA, the CDR3 is TGTGCCTGGACGAGCGACGGCGACTATGGCTACACCTTC. Translation gives CAWTSDGDYGYTF.

The chain carries TRBV6-4 and TRBJ2-3; perhaps TRBD2 as D (5 bases). Trimming removed 2 bases at V and 3 bases at J, with 6 bases between. The length of the CDR3 is 13 residues. CDR1 MRHNA and CDR2 SNTAGT come from the germline V gene. The CDR3 reads CASSDRETDTQYF. Written as DNA, the CDR3 is TGTGCCAGCAGTGACAGGGAGACAGATACGCAGTATTTT.

V is TRBV28 and J is TRBJ1-5; no definite D call. This CDR3 contains 14 residues. Germline V lookup: CDR1 MDHEN, CDR2 SYDVKM. The V and J ends lost 7 bases and 4 bases respectively, with 14 bases between them. CDR3 sequence (DNA): TGTGCCAGCACTCGAGATTCGGGAAATCAGCCCCAGCATTTT. It yields the protein CASTRDSGNQPQHF.

The chain uses TRBV4-2 and TRBJ2-1, with D unclear. The V and J ends lost 0 bases and 4 bases respectively, with 16 bases between them. Germline V lookup: CDR1 LGHNA, CDR2 YNFKEQ. The CDR3 length is 17 residues. DNA of the CDR3: TGTGCCAGCAGCCAAGAGGCTGGGCCCCTGCTTTACAATGAGCAGTTCTTC. This codes for CASSQEAGPLLYNEQFF.

This rearrangement joins TRBV7-7 to TRBJ2-1; D is possibly TRBD2 (5 bases). CDR3 length: 16 residues. Germline assignment: CDR1 SSHAT and CDR2 FNYEAQ (reference sequence). Trimming removed 1 base from V and 5 bases from J, with 15 bases in between. CDR3 DNA sequence: TGTGCCAGCAGCTTAGGCGGTCACTTGGGAGACAATGAGCAGTTCTTC. Protein product: CASSLGGHLGDNEQFF.